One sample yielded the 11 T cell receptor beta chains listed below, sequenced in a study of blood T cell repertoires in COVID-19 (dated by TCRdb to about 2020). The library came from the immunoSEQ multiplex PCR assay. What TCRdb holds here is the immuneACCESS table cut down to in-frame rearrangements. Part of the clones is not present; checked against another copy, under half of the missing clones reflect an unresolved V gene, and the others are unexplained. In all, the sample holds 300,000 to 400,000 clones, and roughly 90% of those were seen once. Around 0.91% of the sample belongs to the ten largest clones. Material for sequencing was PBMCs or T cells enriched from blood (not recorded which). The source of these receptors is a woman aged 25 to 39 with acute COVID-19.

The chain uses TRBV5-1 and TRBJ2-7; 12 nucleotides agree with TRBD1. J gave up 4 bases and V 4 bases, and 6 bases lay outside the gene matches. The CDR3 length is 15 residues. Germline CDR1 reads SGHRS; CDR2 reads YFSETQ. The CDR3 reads CASSPGQGARYEQYF. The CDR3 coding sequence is TGCGCCAGCAGCCCGGGACAGGGGGCTCGATACGAGCAGTACTTC.

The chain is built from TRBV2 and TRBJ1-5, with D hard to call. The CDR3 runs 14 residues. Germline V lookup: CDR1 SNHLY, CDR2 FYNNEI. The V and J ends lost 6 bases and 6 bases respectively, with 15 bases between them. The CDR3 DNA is TGTGCCAGCAGCCCGTATTTTCTCGGTCAGCCCCAGCATTTT. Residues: CASSPYFLGQPQHF.

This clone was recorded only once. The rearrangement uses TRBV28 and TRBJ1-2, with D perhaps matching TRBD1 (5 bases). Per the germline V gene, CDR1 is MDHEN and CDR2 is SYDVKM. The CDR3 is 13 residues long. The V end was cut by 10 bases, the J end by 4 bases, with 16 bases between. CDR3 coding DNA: TGTGCCACCGCGCAGGGTCTTTCCTATGGCTACACCTTC. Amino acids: CATAQGLSYGYTF.

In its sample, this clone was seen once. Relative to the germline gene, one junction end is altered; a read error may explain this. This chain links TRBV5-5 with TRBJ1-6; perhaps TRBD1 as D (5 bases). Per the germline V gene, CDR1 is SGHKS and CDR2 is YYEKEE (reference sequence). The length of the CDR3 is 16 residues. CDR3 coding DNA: TGTGCCAGCAGTTTGGTTCCCCAGGGAGGTAATTCACCCCTCCACTTT. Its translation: CASSLVPQGGNSPLHF. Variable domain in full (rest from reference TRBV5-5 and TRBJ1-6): DAGVTQSPTHLIKTRGQQVTLRCSPISGHKSVSWYQQVLGQGPQFIFQYYEKEERGRGNFPDRFSARQFPNYSSELNVNALLLGDSALYLCASSLVPQGGNSPLHFGNGTRLTVT.

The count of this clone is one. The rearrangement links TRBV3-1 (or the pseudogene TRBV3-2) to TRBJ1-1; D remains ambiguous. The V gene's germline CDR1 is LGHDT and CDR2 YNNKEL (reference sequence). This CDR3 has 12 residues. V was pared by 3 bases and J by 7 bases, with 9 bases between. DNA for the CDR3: TGTGCCAGCAGCCAGAAAACGGGTGAAGCTTTCTTT. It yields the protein CASSQKTGEAFF.

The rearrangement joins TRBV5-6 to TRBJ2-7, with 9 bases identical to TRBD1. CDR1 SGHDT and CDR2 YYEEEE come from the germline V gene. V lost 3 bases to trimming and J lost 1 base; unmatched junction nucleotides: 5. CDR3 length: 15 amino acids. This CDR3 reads CASSWGTGNSYEQYF. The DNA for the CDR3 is TGTGCCAGCAGCTGGGGGACAGGGAATTCCTACGAGCAGTACTTC.

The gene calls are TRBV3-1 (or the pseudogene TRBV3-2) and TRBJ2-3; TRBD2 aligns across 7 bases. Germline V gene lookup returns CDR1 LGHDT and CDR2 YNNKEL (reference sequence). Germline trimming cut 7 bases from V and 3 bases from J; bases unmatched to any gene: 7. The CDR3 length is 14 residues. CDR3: CASTRTSYTDTQYF. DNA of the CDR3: TGTGCCAGCACCCGGACTAGTTATACAGATACGCAGTATTTT.

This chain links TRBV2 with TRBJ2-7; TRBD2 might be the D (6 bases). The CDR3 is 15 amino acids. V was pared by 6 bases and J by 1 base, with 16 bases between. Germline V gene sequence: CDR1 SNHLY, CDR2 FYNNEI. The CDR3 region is CASRHPQRVSYEQYF. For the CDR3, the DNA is TGTGCCAGCAGACATCCACAGCGGGTTTCCTACGAGCAGTACTTC.

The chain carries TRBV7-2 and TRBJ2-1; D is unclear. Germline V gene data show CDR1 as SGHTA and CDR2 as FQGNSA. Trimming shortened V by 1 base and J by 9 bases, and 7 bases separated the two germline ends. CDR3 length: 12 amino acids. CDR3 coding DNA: TGTGCCAGCAGCTTAGGCCTACTTGAGCAGTTCTTC. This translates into CASSLGLLEQFF.

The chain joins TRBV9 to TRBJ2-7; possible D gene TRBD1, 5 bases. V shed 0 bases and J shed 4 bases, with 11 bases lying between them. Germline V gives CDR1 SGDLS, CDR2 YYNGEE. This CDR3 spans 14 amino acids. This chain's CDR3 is CASSVGPGAYEQYF. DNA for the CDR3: TGTGCCAGCAGCGTAGGGCCTGGGGCGTACGAGCAGTACTTC.

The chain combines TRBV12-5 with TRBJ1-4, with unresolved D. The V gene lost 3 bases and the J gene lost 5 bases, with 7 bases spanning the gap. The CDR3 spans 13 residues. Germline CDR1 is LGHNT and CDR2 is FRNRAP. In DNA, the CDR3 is TGTGCTAGTGGTTTCGGTATAAATGAAAAACTGTTTTTT. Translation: CASGFGINEKLFF.